Only a few counts were recorded for the clone carrying this T cell receptor beta chain. Every unsorted PBMC PCR replicate was loaded with 300 ng DNA, tens of thousands of T cell genomes. The repertoire was sequenced with immunoSEQ multiplex PCR; TCRdb's copy has only in-frame clones and lacks some. The sample includes more than 400,000 clones, around 85% seen only once; the top ten take over 9.5%. The CDR3 covers 16 residues. Per germline, CDR1 LNHDA and CDR2 SQIVND (reference sequence). Trimming took off 2 bases at V and 1 base at J, with 14 bases between the two ends. This sample was included in a study of shared clonotypes between healthy human individuals.

Sequenced material: PBMCs. The J gene is TRBJ1-1, the V gene TRBV19; D is unresolved. The TCR was taken from a woman in her forties in good health. Some clones in this sample may be carry-over from other donors' samples. The CDR3 reads CASSILAGAKNTEAFF. CDR3 nucleotide sequence: TGTGCCAGTAGTATATTAGCGGGAGCCAAGAACACTGAAGCTTTCTTT.